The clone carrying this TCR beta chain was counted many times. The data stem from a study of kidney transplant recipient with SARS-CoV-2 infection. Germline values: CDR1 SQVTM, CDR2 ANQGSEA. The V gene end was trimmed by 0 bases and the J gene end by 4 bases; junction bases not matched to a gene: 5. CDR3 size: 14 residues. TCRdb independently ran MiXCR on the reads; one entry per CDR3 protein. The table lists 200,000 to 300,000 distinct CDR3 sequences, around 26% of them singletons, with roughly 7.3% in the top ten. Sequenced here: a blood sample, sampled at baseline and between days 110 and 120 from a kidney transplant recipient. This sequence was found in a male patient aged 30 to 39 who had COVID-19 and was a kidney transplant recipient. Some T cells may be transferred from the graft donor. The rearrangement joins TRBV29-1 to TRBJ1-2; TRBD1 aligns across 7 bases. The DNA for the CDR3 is TGCAGCGTTGAAGATCGGGGGACAGTCTATGGCTACACCTTC. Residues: CSVEDRGTVYGYTF.